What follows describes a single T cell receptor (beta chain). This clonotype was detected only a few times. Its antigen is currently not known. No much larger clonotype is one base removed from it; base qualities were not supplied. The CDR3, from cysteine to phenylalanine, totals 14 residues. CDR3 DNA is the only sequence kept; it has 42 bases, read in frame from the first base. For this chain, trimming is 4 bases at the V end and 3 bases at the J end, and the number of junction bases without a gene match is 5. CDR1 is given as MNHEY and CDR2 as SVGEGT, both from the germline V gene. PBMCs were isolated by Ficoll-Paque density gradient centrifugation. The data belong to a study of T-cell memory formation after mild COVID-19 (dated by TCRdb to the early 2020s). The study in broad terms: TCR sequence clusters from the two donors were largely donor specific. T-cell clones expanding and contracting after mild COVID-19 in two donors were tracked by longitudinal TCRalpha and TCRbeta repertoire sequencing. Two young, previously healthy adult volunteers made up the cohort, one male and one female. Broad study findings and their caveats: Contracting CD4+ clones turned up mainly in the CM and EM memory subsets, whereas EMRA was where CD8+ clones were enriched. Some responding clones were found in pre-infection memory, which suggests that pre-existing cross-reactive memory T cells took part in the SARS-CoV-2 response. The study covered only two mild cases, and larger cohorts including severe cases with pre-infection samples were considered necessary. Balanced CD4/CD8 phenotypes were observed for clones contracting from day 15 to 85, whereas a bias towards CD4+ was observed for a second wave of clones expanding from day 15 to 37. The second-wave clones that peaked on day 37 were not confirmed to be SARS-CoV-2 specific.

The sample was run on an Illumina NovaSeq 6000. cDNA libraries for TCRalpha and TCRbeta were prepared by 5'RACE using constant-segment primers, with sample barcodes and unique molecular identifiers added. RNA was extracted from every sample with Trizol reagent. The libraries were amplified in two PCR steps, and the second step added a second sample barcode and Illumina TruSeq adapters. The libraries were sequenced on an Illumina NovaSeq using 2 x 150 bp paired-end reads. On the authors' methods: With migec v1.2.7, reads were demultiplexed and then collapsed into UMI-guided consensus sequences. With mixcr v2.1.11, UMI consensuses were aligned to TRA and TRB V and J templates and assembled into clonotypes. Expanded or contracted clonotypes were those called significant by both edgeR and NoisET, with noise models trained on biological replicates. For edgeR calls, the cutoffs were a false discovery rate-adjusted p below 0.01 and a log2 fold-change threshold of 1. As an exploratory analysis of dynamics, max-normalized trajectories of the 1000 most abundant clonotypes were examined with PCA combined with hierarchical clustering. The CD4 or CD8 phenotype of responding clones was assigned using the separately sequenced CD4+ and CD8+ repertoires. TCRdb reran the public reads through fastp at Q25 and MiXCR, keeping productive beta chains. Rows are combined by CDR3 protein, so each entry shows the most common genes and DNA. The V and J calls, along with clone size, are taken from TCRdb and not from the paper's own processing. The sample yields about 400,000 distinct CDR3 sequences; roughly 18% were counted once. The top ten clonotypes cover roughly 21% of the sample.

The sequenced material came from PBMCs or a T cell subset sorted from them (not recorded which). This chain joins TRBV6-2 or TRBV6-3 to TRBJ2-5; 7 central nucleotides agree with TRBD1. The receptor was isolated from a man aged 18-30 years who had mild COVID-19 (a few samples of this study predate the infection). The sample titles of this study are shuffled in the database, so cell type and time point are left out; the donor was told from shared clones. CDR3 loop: CASSLIGTEETQYF. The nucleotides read TGTGCCAGCAGTTTGATAGGGACAGAAGAGACCCAGTACTTC.